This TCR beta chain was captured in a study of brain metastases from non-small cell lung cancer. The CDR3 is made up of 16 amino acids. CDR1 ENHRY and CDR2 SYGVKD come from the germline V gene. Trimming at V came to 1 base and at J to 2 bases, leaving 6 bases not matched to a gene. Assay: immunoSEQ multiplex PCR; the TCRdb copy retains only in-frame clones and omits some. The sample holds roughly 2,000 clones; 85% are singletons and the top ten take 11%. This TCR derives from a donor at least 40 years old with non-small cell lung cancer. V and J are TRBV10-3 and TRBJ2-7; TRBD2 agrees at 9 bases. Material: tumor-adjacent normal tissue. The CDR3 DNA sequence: TGTGCCATCAGTGAGTTGGTTAGCGGGGGAACCTACGAGCAGTACTTC. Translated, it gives CAISELVSGGTYEQYF.